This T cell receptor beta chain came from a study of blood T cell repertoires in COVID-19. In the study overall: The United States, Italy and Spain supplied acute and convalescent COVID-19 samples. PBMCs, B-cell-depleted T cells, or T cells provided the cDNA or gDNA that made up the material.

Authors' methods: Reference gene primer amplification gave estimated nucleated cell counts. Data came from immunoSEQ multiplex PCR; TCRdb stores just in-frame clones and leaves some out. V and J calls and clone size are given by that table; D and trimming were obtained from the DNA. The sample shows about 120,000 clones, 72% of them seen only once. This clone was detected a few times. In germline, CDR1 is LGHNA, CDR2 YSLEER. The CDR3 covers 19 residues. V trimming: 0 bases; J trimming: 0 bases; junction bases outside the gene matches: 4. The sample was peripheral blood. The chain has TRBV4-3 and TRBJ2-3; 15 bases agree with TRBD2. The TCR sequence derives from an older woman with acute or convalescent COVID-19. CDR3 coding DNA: TGCGCCAGCAGCCAAGACGGACTAGCGGGGGGGGCTAGCACAGATACGCAGTATTTT. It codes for CASSQDGLAGGASTDTQYF.